The source of this T cell receptor beta chain is a study of monozygotic twins with inflammatory bowel disease. The CDR3 runs to 14 residues. CDR1 and CDR2 from the germline V gene are MNHEY and SVGEGT. TCR libraries each used about 3,400 ng of total RNA. TCRdb processed the 5' RACE reads again and assigns one entry to each CDR3 protein, with no DNA. Its table lists 85,000 to 110,000 distinct CDR3 sequences. This chain joins TRBV6-2 or TRBV6-3 and TRBJ2-1. The receptor's source is a human donor with ulcerative colitis or Crohn's disease, or a healthy co-twin of an affected twin (not recorded which). Specimen: blood. The CDR3 here is CASGTSTSTNEQFF.